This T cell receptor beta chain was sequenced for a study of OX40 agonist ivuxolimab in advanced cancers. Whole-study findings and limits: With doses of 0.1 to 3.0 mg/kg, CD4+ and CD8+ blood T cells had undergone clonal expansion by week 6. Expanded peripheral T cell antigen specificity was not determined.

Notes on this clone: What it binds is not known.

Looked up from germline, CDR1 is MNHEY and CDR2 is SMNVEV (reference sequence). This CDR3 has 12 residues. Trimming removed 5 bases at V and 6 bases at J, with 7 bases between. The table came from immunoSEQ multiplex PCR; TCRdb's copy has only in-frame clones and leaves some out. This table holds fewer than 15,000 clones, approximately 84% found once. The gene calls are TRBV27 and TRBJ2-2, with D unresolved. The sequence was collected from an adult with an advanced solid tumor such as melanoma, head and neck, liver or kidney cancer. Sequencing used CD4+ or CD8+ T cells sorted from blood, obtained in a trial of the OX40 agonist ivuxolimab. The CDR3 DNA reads TGTGCCAGCAGTAAGATCGCCGGGGAGCTGTTTTTT. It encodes CASSKIAGELFF.